The 14 T cell receptor beta chains below all came from one sample that was sequenced in a study of T-cell reconstitution after alpha-beta-depleted transplantation in children. Preparation of the TCRbeta library was carried out with unique molecular identifiers. TCRdb recomputed calls from the PCR reads with MiXCR, one row per CDR3 protein. Of 700,000 to 850,000 distinct CDR3 sequences in the sample, roughly 16% were seen once. Material: PBMCs, mostly from graft donor cells, obtained 360 days after TCRalphabeta/CD19-depleted stem cell transplant. The receptor source for this set is a male patient younger than 18 who had a stem cell transplant for acute lymphoblastic leukemia, so the T cells may come from the graft donor.

This clonotype appeared a few times. The chain couples TRBV2 to TRBJ2-5; D gene uncertain. V shed 4 bases and J shed 2 bases, with 20 bases lying between them. Germline-derived CDR1 and CDR2 are SNHLY and FYNNEI. The CDR3 is made up of 17 amino acids. The CDR3 nucleotides read TGTGCCAGCAGTGGCGATTCCCTAGATGGGGTTCAAGAGACCCAGTACTTC. This translates into CASSGDSLDGVQETQYF.

The chain uses TRBV27 and TRBJ2-2, with D hard to call. CDR3 length: 13 residues. Germline CDR1 is MNHEY and CDR2 is SMNVEV (reference sequence). Trimming removed 7 bases from V and 5 bases from J, with 11 bases in between. CDR3 sequence (DNA): TGTGCCAGCATCCAAACTACGACCGGGGAGCTGTTTTTT. Residues: CASIQTTTGELFF.

This clonotype was detected a few times. The genes are TRBV20-1 and TRBJ2-7, with 8 bases aligning to TRBD1. The germline gives CDR1 DFQATT, CDR2 SNEGSKA (reference sequence). The CDR3 contains 15 residues. Losses at the gene ends were 2 bases for V and 3 bases for J; bases not matched to a gene: 9. The CDR3 DNA follows: TGCAGTGCTAGAAGGGGAAATGGACAGGGCTACGAGCAGTACTTC. It specifies CSARRGNGQGYEQYF.

A few counts support this clonotype. The gene calls are TRBV5-1 and TRBJ1-5, with D possibly being TRBD1 (6 bases). The CDR3 is 14 residues long. Germline values: CDR1 SGHRS, CDR2 YFSETQ. Trimming took off 3 bases at V and 2 bases at J, with 9 bases between the two ends. The DNA of the CDR3 is TGCGCCAGCAGCTGGGGGCAGGGCAATCAGCCCCAGCATTTT. It is translated as CASSWGQGNQPQHF.

In this sample, this clonotype turned up a few times. The chain is built from TRBV10-1 and TRBJ2-3; the D is unclear. Germline values: CDR1 WNHNN, CDR2 SYGVQD (reference sequence). Trimming left V 11 bases short and J 0 bases short, with 6 bases between. The CDR3 is 11 amino acids. The chain's CDR3 is CAPLSTDTQYF. The CDR3 bases are TGCGCCCCCCTCAGCACAGATACGCAGTATTTT.

There are a few counts of this clonotype. The V call is TRBV9, the J call TRBJ2-1; perhaps TRBD2 as D (5 bases). V lost 4 bases to trimming and J lost 9 bases, with 20 bases between them. This CDR3 comprises 15 residues. Germline-derived CDR1 and CDR2 are SGDLS and YYNGEE. The CDR3 region is CASSSSLGATAEQFF. CDR3 sequence (DNA): TGTGCCAGCAGCTCAAGTCTGGGAGCGACTGCTGAGCAGTTCTTC.

This clonotype showed up just a few times. The chain carries TRBV2 and TRBJ2-1, with D unclear. V was cut by 6 bases and J by 9 bases, with 15 bases left in between. The length of the CDR3 is 13 residues. Germline V CDR1 and CDR2: SNHLY, FYNNEI. The CDR3 DNA sequence: TGTGCCAGCAGCTGGGCTACAGCTGGTGAGCAGTTCTTC. Residues: CASSWATAGEQFF. Based on the CDR3 plus reference TRBV2 and TRBJ2-1, the full variable domain is EPEVTQTPSHQVTQMGQEVILRCVPISNHLYFYWYRQILGQKVEFLVSFYNNEISEKSEIFDDQFSVERPDGSNFTLKIRSTKLEDSAMYFCASSWATAGEQFFGPGTRLTVL.

Many counts were recorded for this clonotype. The rearrangement joins TRBV6-4 to TRBJ2-1; the match to TRBD2 covers 14 bases. Germline CDR1 is MRHNA and CDR2 is SNTAGT. This CDR3 comprises 15 residues. V lost 4 bases, J lost 9 bases, and 5 bases stayed unmatched. CDR3 in amino acids: CASSGLAGGYGEQFF. The DNA for the CDR3 is TGTGCCAGCAGTGGACTAGCGGGAGGGTACGGTGAGCAGTTCTTC.

This clonotype has just a few counts. The rearrangement joins TRBV29-1 to TRBJ1-1, with 7 bases fitting TRBD1. This CDR3 is 13 amino acids long. Trimming took 2 bases from V and 7 from J; bases not matched to a gene: 7. Germline V gives CDR1 SQVTM, CDR2 ANQGSEA. The DNA for the CDR3 is TGCAGCGTTGAAAGGACAGGTTGGGGTGAAGCTTTCTTT. Amino acid sequence: CSVERTGWGEAFF.

With regard to this clonotype: A read error may be the cause here, since a much bigger clone is one base away. Without the conserved terminal phenylalanine or tryptophan, this CDR3 likely stems from a read error. Written as DNA, the CDR3 is TGTGCCAGCAGCCTGAACTATAATTCACCCCTCCACTGT. Its protein is CASSLNYNSPLHC. This rearrangement joins TRBV5-6 to TRBJ1-6; D is unclear. The CDR3 loop spans 13 amino acids. Per germline, CDR1 SGHDT and CDR2 YYEEEE. V lost 4 bases, J lost 3 bases, and 5 bases lay in between.

In DNA, the CDR3 is TGCGCCAGCAGCCAGGCCGGGACTACGATCTACGAGCAGTACTTC. Protein sequence: CASSQAGTTIYEQYF. The rearrangement uses TRBV4-1 and TRBJ2-7; 7 bases line up with TRBD2. CDR3 length: 15 amino acids. V shed 3 bases, J shed 3 bases, and the junction held 8 bases outside the gene matches. Germline assignment: CDR1 MGHRA and CDR2 YSYEKL.

The chain uses TRBV6-5 and TRBJ2-7; no firm D call. V was clipped by 5 bases and J by 4 bases, with 6 bases between them. CDR3 length: 11 amino acids. CDR1 and CDR2 from the germline V gene are MNHEY and SVGAGI. Here the CDR3 reads CASSKEYEQYF. CDR3 nucleotide sequence: TGTGCCAGCAGTAAGGAATACGAGCAGTACTTC.

This clonotype was detected only a few times. The chain links TRBV27 to TRBJ1-5, with D tentatively TRBD1 (5 bases). The CDR3 totals 15 residues. Per germline, CDR1 MNHEY and CDR2 SMNVEV (reference sequence). V shed 4 bases and J shed 1 base, with 11 bases lying between them. CDR3 coding DNA: TGTGCCAGCAGTTCCCACGACAGCAGCAATCAGCCCCAGCATTTT. Amino acid sequence: CASSSHDSSNQPQHF.

The chain joins TRBV15 to TRBJ1-2, with D tentatively TRBD1 (6 bases). The CDR3 extends over 15 amino acids. The V gene's germline CDR1 is LNHNV and CDR2 YYDKDF (reference sequence). The V and J ends lost 5 bases and 4 bases respectively, with 17 bases between them. The CDR3 DNA reads TGTGCCACCAGCGGGTCCCAGGGGTTCCTCTATGGCTACACCTTC. As protein: CATSGSQGFLYGYTF.